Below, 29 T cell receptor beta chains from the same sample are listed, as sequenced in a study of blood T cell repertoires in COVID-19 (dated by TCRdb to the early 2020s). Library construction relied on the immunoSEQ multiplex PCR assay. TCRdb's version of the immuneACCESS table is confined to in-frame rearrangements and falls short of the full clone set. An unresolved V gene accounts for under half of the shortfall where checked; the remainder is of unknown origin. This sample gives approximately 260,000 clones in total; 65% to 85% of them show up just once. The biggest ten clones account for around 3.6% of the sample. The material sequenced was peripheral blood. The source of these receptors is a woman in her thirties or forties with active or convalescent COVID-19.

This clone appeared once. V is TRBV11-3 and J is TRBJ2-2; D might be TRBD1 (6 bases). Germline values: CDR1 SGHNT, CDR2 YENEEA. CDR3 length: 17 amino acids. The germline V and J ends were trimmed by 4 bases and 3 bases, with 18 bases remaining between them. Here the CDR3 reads CASSSTYMDRYTGELFF. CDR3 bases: TGTGCCAGCAGCTCGACGTACATGGACAGATACACCGGGGAGCTGTTTTTT. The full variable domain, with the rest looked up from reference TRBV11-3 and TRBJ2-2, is EAGVVQSPRYKIIEKKQPVAFWCNPISGHNTLYWYLQNLGQGPELLIRYENEEAVDDSQLPKDRFSAERLKGVDSTLKIQPAELGDSAVYLCASSSTYMDRYTGELFFGEGSRLTVL.

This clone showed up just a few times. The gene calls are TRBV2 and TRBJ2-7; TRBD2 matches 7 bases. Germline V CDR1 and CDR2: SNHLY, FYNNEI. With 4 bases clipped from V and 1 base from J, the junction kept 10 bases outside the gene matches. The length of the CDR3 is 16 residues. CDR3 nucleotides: TGTGCCAGCAGTGGGCCGGGGCGGGGGACTTCCTACGAGCAGTACGTC. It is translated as CASSGPGRGTSYEQYV.

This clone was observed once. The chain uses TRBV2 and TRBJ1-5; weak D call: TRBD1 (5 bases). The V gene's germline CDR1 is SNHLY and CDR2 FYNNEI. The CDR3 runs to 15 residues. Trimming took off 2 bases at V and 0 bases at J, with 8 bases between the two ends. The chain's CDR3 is CASSERGNSNQPQHF. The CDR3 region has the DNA TGTGCCAGCAGTGAAAGGGGCAATAGCAATCAGCCCCAGCATTTT.

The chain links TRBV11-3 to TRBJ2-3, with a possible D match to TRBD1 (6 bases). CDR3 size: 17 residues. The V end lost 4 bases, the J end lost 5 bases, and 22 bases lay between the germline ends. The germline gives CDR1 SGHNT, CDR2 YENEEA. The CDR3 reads CASSSDQGMGVEDTQYF. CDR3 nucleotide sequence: TGTGCCAGCAGCTCCGATCAGGGGATGGGGGTGGAAGATACGCAGTATTTT. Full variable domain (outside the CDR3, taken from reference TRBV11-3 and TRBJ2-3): EAGVVQSPRYKIIEKKQPVAFWCNPISGHNTLYWYLQNLGQGPELLIRYENEEAVDDSQLPKDRFSAERLKGVDSTLKIQPAELGDSAVYLCASSSDQGMGVEDTQYFGPGTRLTVL.

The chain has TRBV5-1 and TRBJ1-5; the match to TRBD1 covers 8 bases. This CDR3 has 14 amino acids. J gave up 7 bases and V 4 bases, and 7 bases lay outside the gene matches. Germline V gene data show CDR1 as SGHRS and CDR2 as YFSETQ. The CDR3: CASSPDREGQPQHF. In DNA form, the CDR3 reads TGCGCCAGCAGCCCGGACAGGGAGGGCCAGCCCCAGCATTTT.

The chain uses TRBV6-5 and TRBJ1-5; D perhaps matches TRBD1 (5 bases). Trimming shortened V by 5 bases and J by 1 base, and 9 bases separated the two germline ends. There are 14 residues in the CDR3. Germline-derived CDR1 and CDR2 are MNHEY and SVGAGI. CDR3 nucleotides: TGTGCCAGCAGTCGACGGGGGAGCAATCAGCCCCAGCATTTT. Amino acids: CASSRRGSNQPQHF.

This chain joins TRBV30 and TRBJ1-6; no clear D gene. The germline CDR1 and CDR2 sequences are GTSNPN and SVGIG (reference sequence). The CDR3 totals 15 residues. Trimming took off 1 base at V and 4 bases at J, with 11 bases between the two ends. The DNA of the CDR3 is TGTGCCTGGAGTGCCGGCGGGGTTTATAATTCACCCCTCCACTTT. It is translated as CAWSAGGVYNSPLHF.

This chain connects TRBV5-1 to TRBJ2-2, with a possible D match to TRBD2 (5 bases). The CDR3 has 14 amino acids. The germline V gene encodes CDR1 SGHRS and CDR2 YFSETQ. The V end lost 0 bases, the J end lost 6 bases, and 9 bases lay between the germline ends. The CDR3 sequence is CASSLAGRAGELFF. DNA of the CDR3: TGCGCCAGCAGCTTGGCCGGGCGGGCCGGGGAGCTGTTTTTT.

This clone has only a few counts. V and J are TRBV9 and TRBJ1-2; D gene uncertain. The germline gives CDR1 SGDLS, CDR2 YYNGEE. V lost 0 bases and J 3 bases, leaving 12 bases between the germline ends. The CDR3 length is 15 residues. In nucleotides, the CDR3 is TGTGCCAGCAGCGTAGTGGGAAGGGAGGACTATGGCTACACCTTC. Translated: CASSVVGREDYGYTF.

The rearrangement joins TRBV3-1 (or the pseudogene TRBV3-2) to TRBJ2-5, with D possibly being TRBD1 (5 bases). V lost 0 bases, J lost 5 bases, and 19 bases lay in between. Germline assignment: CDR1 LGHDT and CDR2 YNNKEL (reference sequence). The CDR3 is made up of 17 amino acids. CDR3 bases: TGTGCCAGCAGCCAAGATCAACTGGGGCGCGTGGGGGAGACCCAGTACTTC. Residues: CASSQDQLGRVGETQYF.

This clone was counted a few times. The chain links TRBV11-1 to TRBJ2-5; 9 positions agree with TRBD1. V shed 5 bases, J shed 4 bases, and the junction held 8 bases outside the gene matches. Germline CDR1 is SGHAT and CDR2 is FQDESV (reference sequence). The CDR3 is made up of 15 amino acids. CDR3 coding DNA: TGTGCCAGCAGCCAAGCTGGACAGGGGTCAGAGACCCAGTACTTC. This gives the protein CASSQAGQGSETQYF.

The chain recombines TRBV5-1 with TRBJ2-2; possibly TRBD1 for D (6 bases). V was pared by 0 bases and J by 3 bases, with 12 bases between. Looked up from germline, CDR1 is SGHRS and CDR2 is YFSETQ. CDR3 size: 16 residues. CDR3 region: CASSLDRESYTGELFF. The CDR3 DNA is TGCGCCAGCAGCTTGGACAGGGAAAGTTACACCGGGGAGCTGTTTTTT.

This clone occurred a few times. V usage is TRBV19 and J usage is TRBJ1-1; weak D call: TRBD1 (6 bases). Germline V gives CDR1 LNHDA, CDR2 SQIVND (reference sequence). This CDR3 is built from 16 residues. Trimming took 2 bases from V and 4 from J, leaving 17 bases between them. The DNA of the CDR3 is TGTGCCAGTAGTATAAAACAGGGTTTCAGGGGCACTGAAGCTTTCTTT. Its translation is CASSIKQGFRGTEAFF.

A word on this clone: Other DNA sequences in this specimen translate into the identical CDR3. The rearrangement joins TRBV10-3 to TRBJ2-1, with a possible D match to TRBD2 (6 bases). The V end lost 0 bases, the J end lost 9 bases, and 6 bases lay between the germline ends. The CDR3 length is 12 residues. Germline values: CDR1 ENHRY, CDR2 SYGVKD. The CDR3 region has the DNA TGTGCCATCAGTGAGTCGGGGGGTGAGCAGTTCTTC. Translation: CAISESGGEQFF.

The CDR3 nucleotides are TGTGCCAGCAGTTCAGGGGGATCCTATAATTCACCCCTCCACTTT. It is translated as CASSSGGSYNSPLHF. The V call is TRBV6-5, the J call TRBJ1-6; 7 nucleotides agree with TRBD1. Germline V gene sequence: CDR1 MNHEY, CDR2 SVGAGI. The V gene end was trimmed by 4 bases and the J gene end by 1 base; junction bases not matched to a gene: 1. The CDR3 is made up of 15 amino acids.

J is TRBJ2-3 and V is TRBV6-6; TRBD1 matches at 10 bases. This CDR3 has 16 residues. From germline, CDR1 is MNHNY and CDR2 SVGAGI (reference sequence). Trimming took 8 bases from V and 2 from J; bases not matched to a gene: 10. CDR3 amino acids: CASGQRDRGATDTQYF. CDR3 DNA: TGTGCCAGCGGCCAACGGGACAGGGGAGCCACAGATACGCAGTATTTT.

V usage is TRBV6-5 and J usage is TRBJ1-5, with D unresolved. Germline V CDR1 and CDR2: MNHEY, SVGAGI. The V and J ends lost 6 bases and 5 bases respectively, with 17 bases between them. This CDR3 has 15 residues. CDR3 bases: TGTGCCAGCAGAGCAGAGGCCCTGTCGGATCAGCCCCAGCATTTT. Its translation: CASRAEALSDQPQHF.

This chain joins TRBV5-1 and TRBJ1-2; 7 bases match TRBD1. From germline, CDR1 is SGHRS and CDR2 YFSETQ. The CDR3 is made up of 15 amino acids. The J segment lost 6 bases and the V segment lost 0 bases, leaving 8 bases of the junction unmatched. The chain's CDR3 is CASSLGPGGLDGYTF. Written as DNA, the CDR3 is TGCGCCAGCAGCTTGGGTCCAGGGGGTCTAGATGGCTACACCTTC. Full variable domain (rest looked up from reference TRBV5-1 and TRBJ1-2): KAGVTQTPRYLIKTRGQQVTLSCSPISGHRSVSWYQQTPGQGLQFLFEYFSETQRNKGNFPGRFSGRQFSNSRSEMNVSTLELGDSALYLCASSLGPGGLDGYTFGSGTRLTVV.

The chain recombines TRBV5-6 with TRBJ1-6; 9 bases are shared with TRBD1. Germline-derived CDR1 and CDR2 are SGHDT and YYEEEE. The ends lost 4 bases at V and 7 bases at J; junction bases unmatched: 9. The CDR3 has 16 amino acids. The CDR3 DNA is TGTGCCAGCAGCGCTGACAGGGGGAATCAAAATTCACCCCTCCACTTT. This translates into CASSADRGNQNSPLHF.

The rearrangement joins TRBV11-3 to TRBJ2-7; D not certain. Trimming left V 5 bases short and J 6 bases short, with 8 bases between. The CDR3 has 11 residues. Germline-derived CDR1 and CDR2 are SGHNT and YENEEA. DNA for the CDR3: TGTGCCAGCAGCCCCCGTCCCGAGCAGTACGTC. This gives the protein CASSPRPEQYV.

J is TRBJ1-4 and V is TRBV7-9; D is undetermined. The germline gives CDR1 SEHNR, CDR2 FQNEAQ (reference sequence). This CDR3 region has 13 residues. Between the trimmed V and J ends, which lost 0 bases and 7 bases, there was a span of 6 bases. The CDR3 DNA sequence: TGTGCCAGCAGCTTAGCGCGGTCTGAAAAACTGTTTTTT. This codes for CASSLARSEKLFF.

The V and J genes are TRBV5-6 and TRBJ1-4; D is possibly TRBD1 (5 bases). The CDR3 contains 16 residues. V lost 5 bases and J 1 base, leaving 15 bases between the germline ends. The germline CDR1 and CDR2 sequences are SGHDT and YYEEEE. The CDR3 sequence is CASRGRRRGTNEKLFF. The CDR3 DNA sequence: TGTGCCAGCAGAGGAAGGAGAAGGGGAACTAATGAAAAACTGTTTTTT.

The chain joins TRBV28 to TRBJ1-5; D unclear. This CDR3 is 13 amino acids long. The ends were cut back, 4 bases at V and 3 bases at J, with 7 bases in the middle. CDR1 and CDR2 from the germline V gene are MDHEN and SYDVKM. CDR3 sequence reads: CASSSGINQPQHF. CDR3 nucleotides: TGTGCCAGCAGTTCCGGTATCAATCAGCCCCAGCATTTT.

CDR3 sequence (DNA): TGTGCCACCAGCCCCCGCGGAGGGATCTCCTACGAGCAGTACTTC. Protein product: CATSPRGGISYEQYF. The chain combines TRBV15 with TRBJ2-7; TRBD2 might be the D (6 bases). CDR3 length: 15 amino acids. CDR1 and CDR2 (germline): LNHNV, YYDKDF (reference sequence). The V and J ends lost 5 bases and 0 bases respectively, with 14 bases between them.

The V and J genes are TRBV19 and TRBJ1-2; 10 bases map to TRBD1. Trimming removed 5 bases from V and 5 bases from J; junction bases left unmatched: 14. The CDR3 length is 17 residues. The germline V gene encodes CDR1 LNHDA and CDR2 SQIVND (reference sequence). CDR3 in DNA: TGTGCCAGTAGTCCACACCGGGACAGGGGATTTTTTTATGGCTACACCTTC. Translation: CASSPHRDRGFFYGYTF.

This CDR3 is CASSLERFSYNSPLHF. CDR3 bases: TGTGCCAGCAGCTTGGAGAGATTCTCCTATAATTCACCCCTCCACTTT. The chain combines TRBV5-8 with TRBJ1-6; D gene unclear. V was cut by 0 bases and J by 0 bases, with 7 bases left in between. The germline V gene has CDR1 SGHTS and CDR2 YDEGEE. The CDR3 sequence is 16 residues long.

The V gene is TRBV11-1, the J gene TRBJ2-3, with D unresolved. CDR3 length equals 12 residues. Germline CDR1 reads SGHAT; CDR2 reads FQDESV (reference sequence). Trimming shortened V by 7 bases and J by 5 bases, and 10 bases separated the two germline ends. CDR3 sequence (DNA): TGTGCCAGCACCATAAACAGAGATACGCAGTATTTT. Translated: CASTINRDTQYF.

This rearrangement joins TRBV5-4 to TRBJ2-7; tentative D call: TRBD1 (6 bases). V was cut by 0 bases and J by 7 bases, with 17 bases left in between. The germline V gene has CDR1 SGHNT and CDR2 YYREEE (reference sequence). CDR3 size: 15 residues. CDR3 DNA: TGTGCCAGCAGCTTGGGGGGACACCGTTCGGGGGAGCAGTACGTC. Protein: CASSLGGHRSGEQYV.

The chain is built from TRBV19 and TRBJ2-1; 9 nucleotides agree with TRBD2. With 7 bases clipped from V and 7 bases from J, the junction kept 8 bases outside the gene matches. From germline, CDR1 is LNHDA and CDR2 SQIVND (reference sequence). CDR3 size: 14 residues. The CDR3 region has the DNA TGTGCCAGTAACCAGCGGGGGGCGTGGAATGAGCAGTTCTTC. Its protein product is CASNQRGAWNEQFF.